This TCR beta chain derives from a study of OX40 agonist ivuxolimab in advanced cancers. Looking at the study overall: In this cohort, patients received ivuxolimab, an agonistic anti-OX40 (CD134) antibody. Patients enrolled in dose escalation were diagnosed with hepatocellular carcinoma, melanoma, renal cell or head and neck cancer.

Assay: immunoSEQ multiplex PCR; the TCRdb copy retains only in-frame clones and omits some. The sample consists of 40,000 to 55,000 clones, about 89% of them appearing once. CDR3 size: 16 residues. Trimming took 2 bases from V and 3 from J, leaving 14 bases between them. The germline V gene has CDR1 KGHSH and CDR2 LQKENI. Study observations and caveats: Expanded clones were, on average, more numerous in CD8+ T cells than in CD4+.

Worth noting for this clone: Its antigen is undetermined.

The rearrangement links TRBV18 to TRBJ1-3; possibly TRBD1 for D (5 bases). This receptor was identified in an adult with an advanced solid tumor such as melanoma, head and neck, liver or kidney cancer. Source: CD4+ or CD8+ T cells sorted from blood, taken in a trial of the OX40 agonist ivuxolimab. The CDR3 nucleotides are TGTGCCAGCTCACCATGGTCAGGGAATGATGGAAACACCATATATTTT. Encoded protein: CASSPWSGNDGNTIYF.